This T cell receptor (beta chain) was profiled in a study of cytomegalovirus exposure and HLA in healthy donors (dated by TCRdb to about 2017). For context, the study as a whole: An earlier analysis of some 550 of the donors reported 250 to 300 Gb of sequence data and 100 million to 130 million unique TCR beta sequences from some 180 million T cells. Around 320 gigabases of sequencing data and tens of millions of unique TCR sequences were included in an early release covering roughly 600 HLA-typed donors. Of the 350 to 450 genotyped donors, approximately 80% were placed in the genetic ancestry cluster associated with self-reported Caucasian donors. The study was designed to test whether signatures of past pathogen exposure could be identified by cataloging public T cell receptors. Using immunosequencing, the study profiled T cell repertoires from about 650 subjects and related those repertoires to cytomegalovirus serostatus. Besides the first cohort of roughly 700 subjects, a separate validation cohort made up of some 110 different subjects was used. The study combined high-throughput TCR immunosequencing, statistical association of individual TCRs with disease status, and machine learning to predict cytomegalovirus infection status. To study patterns of TCR occurrence, a later analysis re-analyzed previously published TCR beta repertoires from 666 donors and added high-resolution HLA genotyping. The later analysis used no new phenotypic data to find candidate immune exposures, relying instead on TCR beta sequences and their occurrence across donors. An earlier analysis of 587 of the donors used high-throughput TCR beta sequencing to judge whether each TCR beta V gene segment behaved as functional or pseudogenic. Donor age, sex, ethnicity and CMV serostatus were collected together with the repertoire data. A later genetic analysis used genome-wide SNP genotypes for about 65% of the roughly 700 donors, treating that subset as a discovery cohort. Every repertoire in the discovery cohort had been generated on one and the same sequencing platform. Class I and class II HLA loci were covered by the typing at four-digit resolution. The number of donors typed differed by locus, with 629-630 for A, B, C, DRB1 and DQB1, about 500 for DQA1, 600 to 610 for DPA1, and 450 to 480 for DPB1. Five DR-DQ haplotypes were treated as single units for association and clustering because of strong linkage in the cohort. On average, over 200,000 unique TCR beta nucleotide sequences were sequenced per donor among a few hundred genotyped donors of the cohort, with about 17% of those sequences being non-productive.

The library was prepared using the immunoSEQ multiplex PCR assay. For the multiplex PCR, a mixture combining 60 forward primers for TCR Vbeta segments and 13 reverse primers for TCR Jbeta segments was used. Amplification of the CDR3 region of rearranged TCR beta genes was performed with a multiplex PCR assay on genomic DNA. The Illumina HiSeq System was used to sequence the amplified TCR beta libraries as 87-base-pair reads. The published analysis was carried out like this. A later analysis tallied tens of millions of unique TCR beta chains across the 650 to 750 repertoires, and about 12 million of those chains were shared by two or more donors. A nearest-neighbor algorithm error-corrected the raw reads and collapsed the reads into unique sequences, merging closely related sequences to remove PCR and sequencing errors. Alignment of CDR3 sequences to IMGT reference sequences was used to assign V, D and J gene segments. Each retained sequence needed at least a six-nucleotide match to both a V gene segment and a J gene segment. Rearrangements were called productive when the CDR3 lacked stop codons and stayed in frame with V and J; all others were non-productive. Following IMGT convention, CDR3 was defined as the stretch from the second conserved V-encoded cysteine to the conserved J-encoded phenylalanine. In an earlier analysis of roughly 580 of the donors, sequences lacking an unambiguous match to a single V gene segment were excluded. An earlier analysis of a few hundred of the donors classified V segments as functional when productive rearrangements were above 56.7% and as segregating when the standard deviation between donors was above 5%. To diagnose cytomegalovirus status from the catalog of TCR beta chain sequences, a statistical classification framework was built. V and J gene assignment, in a later analysis, came from comparing TCR nucleotide sequences with IMGT/GENE-DB human TR gene sequences. In a later analysis, CDR3 sequences and most-parsimonious VDJ recombination scenarios were assigned using the TCRdist pipeline. In a later analysis, every TCR beta chain was defined by the combination of its CDR3 amino acid sequence and its V-gene family, and reads without a unique V-gene family were dropped. To address suspected cross-contamination and a sequencing artifact, a later analysis removed around 600 highly shared, low-generation-probability nucleotide sequences. A later analysis calculated a clonal expansion index for each public chain from normalized within-repertoire ranks of inferred template counts. In a later analysis, generation probabilities were computed using a VDJ recombination model fitted to out-of-frame rearrangements, and the results were checked against IGoR. In a later analysis, TCR-TCR, TCR-HLA and TCR-CMV co-occurrence was scored with hypergeometric tests, and a repertoire-size bias correction was applied to TCR pairs. A later analysis estimated false discovery rates by permuting HLA or CMV assignments 20 times. In a later analysis, co-occurring TCRs were grouped using DBSCAN, with TCRdist sequence similarity added in when clustering inside HLA-allele-positive subsets. Co-occurrence clustering excluded repertoires with fewer than 30,000 or more than 120,000 public chains, plus five with anomalous nucleotide sharing. The table comes from immuneACCESS by way of TCRdb, which keeps in-frame sequences with V and J called. Part of the clones is missing from these tables; in studies checked, under half for an unresolved V gene and the rest for unknown reasons. For V, J and clone size, that table is used; D and trimming come from the DNA. This sample has about 160,000 clones in its table, and about three quarters of those were observed once. Clones ranked in the top ten supply over 2.5% of the sample.

The cohort was made up of approximately 700 healthy bone marrow donors. At the time of sampling, every cohort member was nominally healthy, though immune exposures that went unrecorded were likely present. The donor tested CMV seropositive, placing the donor among the 290 or so seropositive members of the cohort. Every donor gave a peripheral blood sample, and the peripheral blood mononuclear cells from that sample were used for TCR beta sequencing. Genomic DNA was extracted from the blood cell samples with the Qiagen DNeasy Blood Extraction Kit. CDR1 and CDR2 (SQVTM, ANQGSEA) derive from the germline V gene. From the cysteine through the phenylalanine, the CDR3 covers 15 amino acids. CDR3 DNA only is kept here, 45 bases in frame from base 1. A distance of 18 bases separates the germline ends of V and J, which lose 0 bases and 6 bases respectively. Paper-wide results and their limitations: When HLA alleles, especially DR and DQ, strongly co-occurred, TCR associations were difficult to assign to individual alleles. The authors suggested that the approach could potentially be extended to other disease states and immunological phenotypes. HLA typing was unavailable for some donors at each locus, so association tests used only the typed subset. The cohort was sequenced for TCR beta chains only, and without alpha or paired-chain data the features that could be detected were limited. Linkage disequilibrium might explain the correlated functional status among segregating V segments, but an unknown experimental factor could not be ruled out. Across donors, most TCR sequences were observed very rarely, whereas some public TCRs were present in many individuals. The 87-base-pair reads could not distinguish some IMGT-functional V segments, including TRBV6-2 and TRBV6-3, so those segments were excluded. An earlier analysis of several hundred of the donors showed that most TCR beta V segments appeared in productive rearrangements either about 90% or about 30% of the time, which broadly matched IMGT annotations. The earlier analysis of nearly 600 of the donors excluded 15 to 20 rarely observed V segments, including chromosome 9 orphons, because counts were too low. In a later analysis, HLA-associated TCR beta chains showed more clonal expansion and lower generation probabilities than non-associated chains that were equally common. The sequencing pipeline was judged likely to have produced a cluster of highly shared sequence variants as a technical artifact. According to a later analysis, most CMV-associated TCR beta chains appeared to be HLA-restricted, and the HLA associations seemed to be driven largely by CMV exposure. In a later genetic analysis, fewer N-insertions in productive TCRs were reported among donors in an Asian-associated ancestry cluster than the approximately 670-donor mean. A further reported finding was that TCR beta sequences accurately predicted the HLA-A and HLA-B alleles for most subjects in the first cohort. The classifier was reported to diagnose cytomegalovirus status with high specificity and sensitivity in both the original cohort and the validation cohort. In a later analysis, several top co-occurrence clusters were reported to appear linked to parvovirus B19, influenza, CMV and Epstein-Barr virus. A later analysis found that TCR association rates varied across HLA loci, with DRB1 alleles showing the most associated TCRs and HLA-C alleles the fewest. Specific HLA alleles were associated with roughly 17,000 TCR beta sequences at a false discovery rate of 0.05 in a later analysis. Sequencing depth was assumed to be roughly uniform across donors in the presence/absence analyses, though that assumption may not hold. The study listed 150 to 200 TCR beta chains as associated with cytomegalovirus. The only immune exposure information available for the cohort was CMV serostatus. In vitro tests confirmed that a few of the cytomegalovirus-associated TCR beta chains recognize cytomegalovirus antigens. An association between a missense DCLRE1C variant and V-gene and J-gene trimming of TCR beta chains was found in a later genetic analysis and replicated in an independent cohort.

About this clone: It lacks a known antigen. It has no much larger one-base neighbor in the sample; base qualities were not kept.

Here the chain combines TRBV29-1 and TRBJ2-7; the D gene is not confidently resolved. Material: PBMCs. This TCR came from a woman aged 40 to 50 in good health and CMV-seropositive. CDR3 protein: CSVEEGTKSRSEQYF. The DNA reads as follows: TGCAGCGTTGAAGAAGGTACGAAATCGAGGAGCGAGCAGTACTTC.